The 4 T cell receptor beta chains listed next were all sequenced from one sample in a study of blood T cell repertoires in COVID-19. TCRdb's table, derived via immunoSEQ multiplex PCR, lists solely in-frame clones and lacks some. The repertoire has over 250,000 clones, approximately 83% of them found once; the top ten carry about an eighth. Sequencing was done on a sample of peripheral blood. These TCRs come from a human donor in a cohort sampled during active COVID-19.

The rearrangement links TRBV5-1 to TRBJ2-2, with D possibly TRBD1 on 6 matching bases. V gave up 3 bases and J gave up 0 bases, with 12 bases separating them. Germline-derived CDR1 and CDR2 are SGHRS and YFSETQ. This CDR3 has 16 amino acids. The CDR3 region is CASSSGGGPNTGELFF. The CDR3, as DNA: TGCGCCAGCAGCTCAGGTGGGGGCCCGAACACCGGGGAGCTGTTTTTT.

The rearrangement links TRBV30 to TRBJ2-3; 11 nucleotides align to TRBD2. This CDR3 is 16 amino acids long. CDR1 GTSNPN and CDR2 SVGIG come from the germline V gene (reference sequence). After removal of 1 base from V and 4 bases from J, the junction contained 7 bases not matched to a gene. The CDR3: CAWSAPTSGSPDTQYF. The CDR3 region has the DNA TGTGCCTGGAGTGCCCCTACTAGCGGGAGCCCAGATACGCAGTATTTT.

The CDR3: CASRQGNYGYTF. In DNA form, the CDR3 reads TGTGCCAGTAGACAGGGCAACTATGGCTACACCTTC. The V and J genes are TRBV18 and TRBJ1-2, with 7 bases that match TRBD1. J gave up 2 bases and V 9 bases, and 3 bases lay outside the gene matches. Germline-derived CDR1 and CDR2 are KGHSH and LQKENI. This CDR3 has 12 residues.

This sequence joins TRBV2 and TRBJ2-5; 7 bases fit TRBD2. V lost 9 bases and J lost 5; bases outside the gene matches: 6. The CDR3 totals 12 residues. Per germline, CDR1 SNHLY and CDR2 FYNNEI. CDR3 in DNA: TGTGCCAGTCGCCCGGGAGGTGAGACCCAGTACTTC. Translating it yields CASRPGGETQYF.